These 15 T cell receptor beta chains share one sample of origin, sequenced in a study of T cell responses to AZD1222 COVID-19 vaccine. Generated by immunoSEQ multiplex PCR, the TCRdb table keeps only in-frame clones and is missing some. The data show approximately 73,000 clones, roughly 80% seen once. The material was peripheral blood, obtained on day 0 of AZD1222 vaccination. The receptors were sampled from an adult in good health.

The chain has TRBV29-1 and TRBJ1-2; D is perhaps TRBD1 (5 bases). V lost 4 bases and J 5 bases, leaving 14 bases between the germline ends. Germline V CDR1 and CDR2: SQVTM, ANQGSEA. The CDR3 is made up of 13 amino acids. In nucleotides, the CDR3 is TGCAGCGTTGGGGATCAGGCAGGGTATGGCTACACCTTC. This gives the protein CSVGDQAGYGYTF.

The V call is TRBV27, the J call TRBJ1-1; D perhaps matches TRBD1 (6 bases). The CDR3 extends over 15 amino acids. V was trimmed by 3 bases and J by 4 bases, leaving 15 bases between them. The germline V gene encodes CDR1 MNHEY and CDR2 SMNVEV (reference sequence). CDR3 nucleotides: TGTGCCAGCAGTTTGAAGGGGGGAAGGACCACTGAAGCTTTCTTT. Its translation: CASSLKGGRTTEAFF.

This chain joins TRBV30 and TRBJ1-1, with 8 positions matching TRBD1. The CDR3 spans 11 residues. The germline CDR1 and CDR2 sequences are GTSNPN and SVGIG (reference sequence). V shed 3 bases and J 11 bases; nucleotides not matched to a gene: 5. The CDR3 DNA reads as TGTGCCTGGAGAGAGGGACAGGAGGCTTTCTTT. It encodes CAWREGQEAFF.

The CDR3 nucleotides read TGTGCCAGCAGTTATAACAGTCCCAACTATGGCTACACCTTC. It translates to CASSYNSPNYGYTF. The rearrangement uses TRBV6-6 and TRBJ1-2; D unresolved. Germline CDR1 reads MNHNY; CDR2 reads SVGAGI (reference sequence). Deletions cut 3 bases from V and 2 bases from J, with 10 bases between. The CDR3 consists of 14 residues.

This chain connects TRBV24-1 to TRBJ2-3; D may be TRBD1 (5 bases). With 3 bases removed from V and 4 bases from J, the gap between germline ends came to 10 bases. The CDR3 loop spans 14 amino acids. Germline V CDR1 and CDR2: KGHDR, SFDVKD. The CDR3, as DNA: TGTGCCACCAGTGATGCAGGGCTTGCAGATACGCAGTATTTT. It translates to CATSDAGLADTQYF.

This clone was detected only once. The CDR3 nucleotides read TGTGCCAGCAGCCTCACTAGCGCTCCCTACAATGAGCAGTTCTTC. Residues: CASSLTSAPYNEQFF. The chain links TRBV5-6 to TRBJ2-1; 7 bases are a match to TRBD2. The CDR3 consists of 15 residues. In germline, CDR1 is SGHDT, CDR2 YYEEEE. The V gene end was trimmed by 4 bases and the J gene end by 2 bases; junction bases not matched to a gene: 6.

This chain links TRBV7-8 with TRBJ2-2; 7 bases are a match to TRBD2. The V gene's germline CDR1 is SGHVS and CDR2 FQNEAQ. This CDR3 is built from 17 residues. Germline trimming cut 3 bases from V and 0 bases from J; bases unmatched to any gene: 7. The DNA of the CDR3 is TGTGCCAGCAGCTTTGGCGGGGGAAACGCGAACACCGGGGAGCTGTTTTTT. Residues: CASSFGGGNANTGELFF.

The V call is TRBV15, the J call TRBJ1-3; 10 nucleotides agree with TRBD1. This CDR3 has 16 residues. V lost 5 bases and J lost 7; bases outside the gene matches: 11. Germline V lookup: CDR1 LNHNV, CDR2 YYDKDF (reference sequence). The CDR3 sequence: CATSGGQGIGANTIYF. CDR3 nucleotides: TGTGCCACCAGCGGGGGACAGGGGATTGGAGCTAACACCATATATTTT.

The chain has TRBV11-2 and TRBJ1-5, with 11 bases identical to TRBD1. The germline V gene encodes CDR1 SGHAT and CDR2 FQNNGV. V lost 5 bases to trimming and J lost 5 bases; unmatched junction nucleotides: 2. The CDR3 runs to 14 residues. Written as DNA, the CDR3 is TGTGCCAGCAGCAGGGACAGGGGGGATCAGCCCCAGCATTTT. This translates into CASSRDRGDQPQHF.

J is TRBJ2-5 and V is TRBV5-1, with a weak D call TRBD1 (6 bases). The V end was cut by 4 bases, the J end by 5 bases, with 15 bases between. Per the germline V gene, CDR1 is SGHRS and CDR2 is YFSETQ. The CDR3 loop spans 14 amino acids. The CDR3 DNA is TGCGCCAGCAGCAACGCCAGGGGACGGGAGACCCAGTACTTC. The encoded protein is CASSNARGRETQYF.

This clone came up once. The gene calls are TRBV6-5 and TRBJ1-4; 7 bases agree with TRBD1. This CDR3 has 15 residues. With 2 bases clipped from V and 3 bases from J, the junction kept 3 bases outside the gene matches. From germline, CDR1 is MNHEY and CDR2 SVGAGI. CDR3 sequence reads: CASSYAGTANEKLFF. CDR3 DNA: TGTGCCAGCAGTTACGCCGGGACAGCTAATGAAAAACTGTTTTTT.

The J gene is TRBJ2-1, the V gene TRBV20-1, with TRBD2 matching 7 bases. This CDR3 region has 14 residues. J was trimmed by 6 bases and V by 3 bases; bases with no gene match: 8. Germline V lookup: CDR1 DFQATT, CDR2 SNEGSKA (reference sequence). As DNA, the CDR3 is TGCAGTGCTAGTTTTGCGGGAGAGTCCAATGAGCAGTTCTTC. Its protein product is CSASFAGESNEQFF.

The chain links TRBV7-2 to TRBJ2-1; 8 nucleotides line up with TRBD2. CDR3 length equals 15 residues. Germline CDR1 is SGHTA and CDR2 is FQGNSA. Trimming cost V 7 bases and J 3 bases; bases outside gene matches: 8. CDR3 amino acids: CASTIGGGNYNEQFF. CDR3 in DNA: TGTGCCAGCACCATTGGCGGGGGGAACTACAATGAGCAGTTCTTC.

This rearrangement joins TRBV5-6 to TRBJ1-1; 9 bases match TRBD1. Trimming took 3 bases from V and 7 from J; bases not matched to a gene: 7. The germline CDR1 and CDR2 sequences are SGHDT and YYEEEE. The CDR3 runs to 14 residues. CDR3 region: CASSSGQGEVEAFF. The CDR3 bases are TGTGCCAGCAGCTCGGGACAGGGCGAGGTTGAAGCTTTCTTT.

For the CDR3, the DNA is TGTGCCAGCAGTTACCCGAACACTGAAGCTTTCTTT. Protein: CASSYPNTEAFF. The chain couples TRBV6-2 or TRBV6-3 to TRBJ1-1; D is undetermined. Germline values: CDR1 MNHEY, CDR2 SVGEGT. The ends were cut back, 2 bases at V and 1 base at J, with 2 bases in the middle. CDR3 size: 12 residues.